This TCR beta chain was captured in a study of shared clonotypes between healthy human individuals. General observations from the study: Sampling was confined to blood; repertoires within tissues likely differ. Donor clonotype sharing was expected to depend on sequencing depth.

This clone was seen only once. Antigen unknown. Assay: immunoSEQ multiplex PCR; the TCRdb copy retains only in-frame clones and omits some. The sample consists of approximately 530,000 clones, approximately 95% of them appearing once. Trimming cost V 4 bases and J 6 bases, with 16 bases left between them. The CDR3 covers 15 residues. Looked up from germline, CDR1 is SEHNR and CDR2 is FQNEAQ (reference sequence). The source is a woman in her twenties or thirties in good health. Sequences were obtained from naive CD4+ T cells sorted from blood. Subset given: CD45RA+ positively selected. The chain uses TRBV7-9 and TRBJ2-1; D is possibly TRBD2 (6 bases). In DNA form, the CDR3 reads TGTGCCAGCAGCTCCCCCGGGGGAGGCGGCAATGAGCAGTTCTTC. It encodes CASSSPGGGGNEQFF.